This TCR beta chain was profiled in a study of OX40 agonist ivuxolimab in advanced cancers. For the wider study: Ivuxolimab was an agonistic, fully human IgG2 monoclonal antibody directed against OX40 (CD134), a costimulatory receptor. Intravenous ivuxolimab was administered to patients every 2 weeks at six dose levels: 0.01, 0.1, 0.3, 1.5, 3 and 10 mg/kg. Among the 50 to 55 dose-escalation patients, some 19 had hepatocellular carcinoma, approximately 15 melanoma, 9 renal cell carcinoma and 9 head and neck cancer. In the dose-escalation cohort, 70% to 90% of patients were male, and the mean age was approximately 60 years with a range of about 20 to 80. Prior anti-PD-1, anti-PD-L1 or anti-CTLA-4 therapy was permitted, and 40% of dose-escalation patients had received checkpoint inhibitors. Partial responses were achieved by three dose-escalation patients, of whom one had hepatocellular carcinoma and two had cutaneous melanoma. Peripheral TCRbeta sequencing was intended to test whether TCR sequence diversity was altered and clonal T-cell expansion was caused by ivuxolimab. The paper reports the monotherapy dose-escalation portion (N of about 51 patients) of the phase I ivuxolimab trial. The study at large found these results: At doses from 0.1 to 3.0 mg/kg, clonal expansion was seen in both CD4+ and CD8+ blood T cells between baseline and week 6. Low levels of normalized T-cell clonal expansion were also seen in some nonresponding patients. After ivuxolimab, CD8+ T cells had more expanded clones than CD4+ T cells on average. In partial responders in the 0.1-3.0 mg/kg groups, normalized peripheral clonal expansion was found to be among the lowest, especially among CD8+ T cells. Antigen specificity was not determined for the clonally expanded peripheral T cells.

After removal of 1 base from V and 0 bases from J, the junction retains 4 bases not matched to a gene. Measured from the cysteine to the phenylalanine, the CDR3 is 16 residues long. Only the CDR3 portion is preserved as DNA: 48 bases, with reading frame beginning at the first base. The germline V gene gives CDR1 as MGHRA and CDR2 as YSYEKL. To sequence the TCRbeta CDR3 region, genomic DNA was isolated from the sorted cells. The immunoSEQ Assay was used for sequencing of TCRbeta CDR3 regions. Sourced from immuneACCESS, this table was stored by TCRdb with only in-frame sequences that have V and J called. A share of the clones is absent; for the studies checked, an unresolved V gene accounts for under half, and the remainder has no known explanation. The sample records some 70,000 clones, 84% of which are singletons. 2% to 2.5% of the sample is in the top ten clones. As to this clone: Its antigen specificity is not known. No much larger clonotype is one base removed from it; base qualities were not supplied.

Patients with autoimmune disease history or receiving systemic immunosuppression were excluded from the trial. In every dose cohort, peripheral blood was drawn for TCR sequencing at baseline, cycle 4 day 1, and cycle 7 day 1. Samples came from an open-label, multicenter, first-in-human phase I dose-escalation trial of ivuxolimab. Adults with locally advanced or metastatic melanoma, renal cell, hepatocellular, or head and neck squamous cell carcinoma were enrolled in the trial. CD4+ and CD8+ T cells were sorted separately from peripheral blood before TCR sequencing. Sample: CD4+ or CD8+ T cells sorted from blood, taken in a trial of the OX40 agonist ivuxolimab. The chain links TRBV4-1 with TRBJ1-1; TRBD1 lines up with 8 middle nucleotides. This clonotype originated in an adult with an advanced solid tumor such as melanoma, head and neck, liver or kidney cancer. DNA sequence: TGCGCCAGCAGCCAAGGATACAGGGGGGTGAACACTGAAGCTTTCTTT. It translates to CASSQGYRGVNTEAFF.